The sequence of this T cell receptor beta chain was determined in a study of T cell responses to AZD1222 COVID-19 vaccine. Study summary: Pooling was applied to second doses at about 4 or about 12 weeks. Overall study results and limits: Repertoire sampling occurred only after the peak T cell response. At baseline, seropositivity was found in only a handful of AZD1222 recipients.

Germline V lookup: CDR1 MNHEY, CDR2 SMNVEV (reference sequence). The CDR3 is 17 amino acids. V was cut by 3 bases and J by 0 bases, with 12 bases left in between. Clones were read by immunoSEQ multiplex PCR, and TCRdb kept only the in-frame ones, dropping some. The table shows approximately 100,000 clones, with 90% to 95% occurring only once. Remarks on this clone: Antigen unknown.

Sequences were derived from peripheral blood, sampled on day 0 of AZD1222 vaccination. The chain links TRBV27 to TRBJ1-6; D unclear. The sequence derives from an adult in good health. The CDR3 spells CASSFLQLSSYNSPLHF. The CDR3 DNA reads TGTGCCAGCAGTTTTCTCCAGTTAAGCTCCTATAATTCACCCCTCCACTTT.